Following are 14 T cell receptor beta chains from one sample sequenced in a study of T-cell memory formation after mild COVID-19. TCRdb processed the 5' RACE reads anew with MiXCR; each CDR3 protein has one entry. This sample has about 110,000 distinct CDR3 sequences, with around 12% found just once. Sequencing was done on a sample of PBMCs or a T cell subset sorted from them (not recorded which). The receptors were sampled from an adult woman who had mild COVID-19 (a few samples of this study predate the infection). Cell type and time point are not known.

This clonotype has just a few counts. The CDR3 sequence: CASSQDGVAVNEQFF. For the CDR3, the DNA is TGCGCCAGCAGCCAAGATGGAGTAGCGGTGAATGAGCAGTTCTTC. This chain joins TRBV4-1 and TRBJ2-1, with D possibly TRBD2 on 6 matching bases. V was trimmed by 0 bases and J by 7 bases, leaving 13 bases between them. In germline, CDR1 is MGHRA, CDR2 YSYEKL. The CDR3 loop spans 15 amino acids.

At least ten counts were recorded for this clonotype. CDR3 bases: TGTGCCAGCAGCTTAATCCTAGCGGGCCGCCAAGAGACCCAGTACTTC. The encoded protein is CASSLILAGRQETQYF. The chain links TRBV7-9 to TRBJ2-5; 8 bases match TRBD2. V trimming: 2 bases; J trimming: 1 base; junction bases outside the gene matches: 6. Germline CDR1 reads SEHNR; CDR2 reads FQNEAQ (reference sequence). This CDR3 is built from 16 residues. Drawing the rest from reference TRBV7-9 and TRBJ2-5, the complete variable domain is DTGVSQNPRHKITKRGQNVTFRCDPISEHNRLYWYRQTLGQGPEFLTYFQNEAQLEKSRLLSDRFSAERPKGSFSTLEIQRTEQGDSAMYLCASSLILAGRQETQYFGPGTRLLVL.

This clonotype has a count of ten or more. This chain links TRBV5-1 with TRBJ2-7, with D possibly TRBD1 on 5 matching bases. The V gene's germline CDR1 is SGHRS and CDR2 YFSETQ. V was shortened by 0 bases and J by 2 bases, with 9 bases between the two germline ends. This CDR3 contains 14 residues. In DNA form, the CDR3 reads TGCGCCAGCAGCTTGGCTGACAGCACCTACGAGCAGTACTTC. Protein: CASSLADSTYEQYF. The whole variable domain, remainder taken from reference TRBV5-1 and TRBJ2-7, is KAGVTQTPRYLIKTRGQQVTLSCSPISGHRSVSWYQQTPGQGLQFLFEYFSETQRNKGNFPGRFSGRQFSNSRSEMNVSTLELGDSALYLCASSLADSTYEQYFGPGTRLTVT.

This clonotype was picked up many times. This chain joins TRBV4-3 and TRBJ2-7; 10 bases agree with TRBD2. Germline trimming cut 8 bases from V and 7 bases from J; bases unmatched to any gene: 14. Germline V gene lookup returns CDR1 LGHNA and CDR2 YSLEER. This CDR3 is built from 15 residues. The CDR3 spells CASGPSGGRFEEQYF. The DNA for the CDR3 is TGCGCCAGCGGACCTAGCGGGGGACGTTTCGAGGAGCAGTACTTC.

A few counts support this clonotype. The rearrangement joins TRBV4-1 to TRBJ2-3; 8 nucleotides agree with TRBD2. The CDR3 is 16 residues long. Per germline, CDR1 MGHRA and CDR2 YSYEKL. V lost 1 base to trimming and J lost 4 bases; unmatched junction nucleotides: 7. The CDR3 DNA reads as TGCGCCAGCAGCCAAGTTCGGGGGGGCAGTGCAGATACGCAGTATTTT. Translating gives CASSQVRGGSADTQYF.

The chain employs TRBV24-1 and TRBJ2-7, with a possible D match to TRBD1 (6 bases). Germline V lookup: CDR1 KGHDR, CDR2 SFDVKD. This CDR3 is built from 15 residues. Trimming shortened V by 4 bases and J by 5 bases, and 17 bases separated the two germline ends. This chain's CDR3 is CATSERGDTLDEQYF. In DNA, the CDR3 is TGTGCCACCAGTGAACGAGGGGACACCCTTGACGAGCAGTACTTC.

The chain carries TRBV4-3 and TRBJ2-1; TRBD2 is a possible D gene (5 bases). The V end was cut by 2 bases, the J end by 8 bases, with 25 bases between. CDR3 length: 18 residues. Germline lookup yields CDR1 LGHNA and CDR2 YSLEER. This chain's CDR3 is CASSQNRDFAAMVYEQFF. CDR3 nucleotides: TGCGCCAGCAGCCAAAATCGGGATTTTGCCGCAATGGTATATGAGCAGTTCTTC.

Note on this clonotype: A much larger clone differs by one base, so this may be a read error. J is TRBJ2-1 and V is TRBV5-1; 10 bases fit TRBD2. Germline V gives CDR1 SGHRS, CDR2 YFSETQ. This CDR3 spans 15 amino acids. The CDR3 region is CASSLSAGGLNDQFF. The CDR3 DNA sequence: TGCGCCAGCAGCTTGTCAGCGGGAGGGCTCAATGATCAGTTCTTC.

The gene calls are TRBV12-3 or TRBV12-4 and TRBJ2-1; D might be TRBD2 (6 bases). This CDR3 contains 15 residues. V was clipped by 6 bases and J by 5 bases, with 17 bases between them. CDR3 sequence: CASRRPPGLNNEQFF. CDR3 coding DNA: TGTGCCAGCAGACGTCCTCCGGGACTCAACAATGAGCAGTTCTTC.

The CDR3 DNA sequence: TGTGCCAGCAGCTCAGGGGGGGCCCAGTACTTC. It translates to CASSSGGAQYF. The chain carries TRBV7-9 and TRBJ2-5, with D tentatively TRBD1 or TRBD2 (7 bases each). The germline V gene encodes CDR1 SEHNR and CDR2 FQNEAQ (reference sequence). V was clipped by 4 bases and J by 9 bases, with 9 bases between them. The length of the CDR3 is 11 residues.

The rearrangement links TRBV6-2 or TRBV6-3 to TRBJ2-5; possibly TRBD2 for D (6 bases). CDR1 and CDR2 (germline): MNHEY, SVGEGT. Trimming removed 7 bases at V and 2 bases at J, with 17 bases between. This CDR3 is 15 amino acids long. This chain's CDR3 is CASTNYRDFQETQYF. The CDR3 nucleotides read TGTGCCAGCACCAACTACCGGGACTTTCAAGAGACCCAGTACTTC.

This clonotype turned up a few times. The chain employs TRBV4-3 and TRBJ2-1; no firm D call. The CDR3 has 16 amino acids. In germline, CDR1 is LGHNA, CDR2 YSLEER. Trimming took 0 bases from V and 0 from J, leaving 9 bases between them. The CDR3 loop reads CASSQDRASSYNEQFF. The CDR3 DNA reads as TGCGCCAGCAGCCAAGATAGGGCTAGCTCCTACAATGAGCAGTTCTTC.

The CDR3 is CASSPIGQPIAKNIQYF. CDR3 DNA: TGTGCCAGCTCACCAATCGGACAGCCCATAGCCAAAAACATTCAGTACTTC. The chain carries TRBV18 and TRBJ2-4, with a possible D match to TRBD1 (6 bases). Germline V lookup: CDR1 KGHSH, CDR2 LQKENI. Trimming took 2 bases from V and 0 from J, leaving 14 bases between them. The CDR3 extends over 17 amino acids.

The genes are TRBV20-1 and TRBJ2-5; 11 bases are shared with TRBD2. The CDR3 is made up of 14 amino acids. V trimming: 5 bases; J trimming: 5 bases; junction bases outside the gene matches: 7. CDR1 is DFQATT and CDR2 is SNEGSKA in the germline V gene (reference sequence). This CDR3 is CSASSGGPGETQYF. DNA for the CDR3: TGCAGTGCTTCTAGCGGGGGGCCCGGGGAGACCCAGTACTTC.